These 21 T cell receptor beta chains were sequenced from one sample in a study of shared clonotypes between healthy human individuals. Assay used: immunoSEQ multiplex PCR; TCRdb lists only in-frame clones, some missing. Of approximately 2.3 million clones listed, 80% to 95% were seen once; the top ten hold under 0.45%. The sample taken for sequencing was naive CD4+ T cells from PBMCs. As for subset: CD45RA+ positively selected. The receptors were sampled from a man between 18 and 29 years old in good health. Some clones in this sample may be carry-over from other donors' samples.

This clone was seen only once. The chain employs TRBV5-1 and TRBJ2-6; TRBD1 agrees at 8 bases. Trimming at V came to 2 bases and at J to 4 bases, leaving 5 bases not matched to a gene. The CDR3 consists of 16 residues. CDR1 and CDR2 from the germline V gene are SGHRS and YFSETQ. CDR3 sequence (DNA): TGCGCCAGCAGCTTCTGGACAGGGACCGGGGCCAACGTCCTGACTTTC. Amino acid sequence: CASSFWTGTGANVLTF.

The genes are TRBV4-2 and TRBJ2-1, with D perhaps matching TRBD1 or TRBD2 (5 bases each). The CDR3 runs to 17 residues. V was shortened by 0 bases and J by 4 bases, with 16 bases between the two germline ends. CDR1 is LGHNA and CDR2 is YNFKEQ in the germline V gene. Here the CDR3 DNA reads TGTGCCAGCAGCCAAGATGTCGGGGCAGCATGGTACAATGAGCAGTTCTTC. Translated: CASSQDVGAAWYNEQFF.

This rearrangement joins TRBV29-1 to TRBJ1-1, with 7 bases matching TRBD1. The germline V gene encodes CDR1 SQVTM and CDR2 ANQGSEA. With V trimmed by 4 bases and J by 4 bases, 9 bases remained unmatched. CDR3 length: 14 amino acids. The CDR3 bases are TGCAGCGTTGCGGGACAGCGAGAGGGCACTGAAGCTTTCTTT. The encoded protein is CSVAGQREGTEAFF.

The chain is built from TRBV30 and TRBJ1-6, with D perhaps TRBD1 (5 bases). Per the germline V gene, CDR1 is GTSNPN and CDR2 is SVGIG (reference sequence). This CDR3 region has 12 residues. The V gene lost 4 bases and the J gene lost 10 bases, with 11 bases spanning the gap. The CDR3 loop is CAWNGARSPLHF. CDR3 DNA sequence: TGTGCCTGGAATGGGGCACGGTCACCCCTCCACTTT.

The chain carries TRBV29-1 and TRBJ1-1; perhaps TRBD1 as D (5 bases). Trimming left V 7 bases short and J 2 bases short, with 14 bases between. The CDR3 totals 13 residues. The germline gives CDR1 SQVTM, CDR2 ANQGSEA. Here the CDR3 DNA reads TGCAGCGGTTCGGGGGGGGATAACACTGAAGCTTTCTTT. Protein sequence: CSGSGGDNTEAFF.

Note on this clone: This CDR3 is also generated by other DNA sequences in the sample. The DNA for the CDR3 is TGTGCCAGCAGTTTTGCCAGAAGCTACGAGCAGTACTTC. Translated, it gives CASSFARSYEQYF. The chain recombines TRBV28 with TRBJ2-7; D gene ambiguous. Germline-derived CDR1 and CDR2 are MDHEN and SYDVKM. Trimming stripped 3 bases from V and 3 bases from J, with 9 bases between. The length of the CDR3 is 13 residues.

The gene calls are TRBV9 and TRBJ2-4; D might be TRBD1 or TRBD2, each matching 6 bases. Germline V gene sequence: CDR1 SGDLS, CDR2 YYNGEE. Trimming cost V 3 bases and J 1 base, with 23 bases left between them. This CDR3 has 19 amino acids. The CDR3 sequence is CASSAEGPTGRIAKNIQYF. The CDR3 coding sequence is TGTGCCAGCAGCGCGGAGGGACCTACAGGGCGGATTGCCAAAAACATTCAGTACTTC.

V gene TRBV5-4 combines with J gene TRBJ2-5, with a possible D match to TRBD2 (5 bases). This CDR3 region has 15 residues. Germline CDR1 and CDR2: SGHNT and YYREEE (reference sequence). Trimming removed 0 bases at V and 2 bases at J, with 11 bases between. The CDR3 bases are TGTGCCAGCAGCTTGGACCCGAGGGATCAAGAGACCCAGTACTTC. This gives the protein CASSLDPRDQETQYF.

The CDR3 protein is CAWSEGSGAANEQFF. The CDR3 nucleotides are TGTGCCTGGAGTGAGGGTAGCGGAGCCGCCAATGAGCAGTTCTTC. This chain connects TRBV30 to TRBJ2-1; a possible D gene is TRBD2 (6 bases). The V end lost 1 base, the J end lost 6 bases, and 16 bases lay between the germline ends. Germline V lookup: CDR1 GTSNPN, CDR2 SVGIG (reference sequence). CDR3 length: 15 amino acids. The variable domain in full, completed from reference TRBV30 and TRBJ2-1, reads SQTIHQWPATLVQPVGSPLSLECTVEGTSNPNLYWYRQAAGRGLQLLFYSVGIGQISSEVPQNLSASRPQDRQFILSSKKLLLSDSGFYLCAWSEGSGAANEQFFGPGTRLTVL.

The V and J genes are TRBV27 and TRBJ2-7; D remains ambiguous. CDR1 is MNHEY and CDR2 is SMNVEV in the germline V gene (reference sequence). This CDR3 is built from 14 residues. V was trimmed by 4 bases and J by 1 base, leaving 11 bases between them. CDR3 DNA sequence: TGTGCCAGCAGTTATAGGGATCTATCCTACGAGCAGTACTTC. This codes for CASSYRDLSYEQYF.

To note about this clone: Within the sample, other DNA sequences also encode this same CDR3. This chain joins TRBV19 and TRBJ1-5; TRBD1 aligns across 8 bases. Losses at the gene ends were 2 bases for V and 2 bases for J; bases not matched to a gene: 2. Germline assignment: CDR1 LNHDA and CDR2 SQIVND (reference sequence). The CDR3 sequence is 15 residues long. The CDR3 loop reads CASSITGQGNQPQHF. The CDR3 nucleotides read TGTGCCAGTAGTATAACGGGACAGGGCAATCAGCCCCAGCATTTT.

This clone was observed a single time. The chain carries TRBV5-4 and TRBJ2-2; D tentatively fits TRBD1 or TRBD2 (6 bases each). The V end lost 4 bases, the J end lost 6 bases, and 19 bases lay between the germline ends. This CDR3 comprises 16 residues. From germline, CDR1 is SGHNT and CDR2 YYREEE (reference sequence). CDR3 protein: CASSQMARGRSGELFF. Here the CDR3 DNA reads TGTGCCAGCAGCCAAATGGCCCGGGGGCGGTCCGGGGAGCTGTTTTTT.

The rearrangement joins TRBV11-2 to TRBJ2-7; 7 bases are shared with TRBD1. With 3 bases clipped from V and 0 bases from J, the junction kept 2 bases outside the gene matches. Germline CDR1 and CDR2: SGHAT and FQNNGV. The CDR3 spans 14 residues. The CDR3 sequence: CASSFGQASYEQYF. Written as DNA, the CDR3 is TGTGCCAGCAGCTTCGGACAGGCCTCCTACGAGCAGTACTTC.

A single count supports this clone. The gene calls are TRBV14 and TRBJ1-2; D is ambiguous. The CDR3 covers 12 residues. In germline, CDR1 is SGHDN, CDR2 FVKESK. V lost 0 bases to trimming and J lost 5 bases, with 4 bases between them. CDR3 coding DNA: TGTGCCAGCAGCCAAGAAGGTTATGGCTACACCTTC. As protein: CASSQEGYGYTF.

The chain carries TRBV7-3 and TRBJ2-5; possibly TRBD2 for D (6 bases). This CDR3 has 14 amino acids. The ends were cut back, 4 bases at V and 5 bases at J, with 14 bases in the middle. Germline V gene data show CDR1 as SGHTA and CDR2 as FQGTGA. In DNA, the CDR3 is TGTGCCAGCAGCTCCGGTGGGGCGGGGGAGACCCAGTACTTC. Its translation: CASSSGGAGETQYF.

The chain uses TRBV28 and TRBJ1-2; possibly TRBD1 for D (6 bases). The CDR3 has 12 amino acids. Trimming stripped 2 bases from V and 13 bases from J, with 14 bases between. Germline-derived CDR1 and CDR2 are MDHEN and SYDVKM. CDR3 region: CASSLGQIGSTF. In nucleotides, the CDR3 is TGTGCCAGCAGTTTAGGACAGATCGGGTCCACCTTC.

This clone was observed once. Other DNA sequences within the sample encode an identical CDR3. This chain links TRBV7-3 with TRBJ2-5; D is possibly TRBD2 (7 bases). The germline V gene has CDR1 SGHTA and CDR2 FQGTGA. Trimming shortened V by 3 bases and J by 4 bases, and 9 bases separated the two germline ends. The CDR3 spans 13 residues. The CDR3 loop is CASSLGGGETQYF. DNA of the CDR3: TGTGCCAGCAGCTTGGGAGGGGGAGAGACCCAGTACTTC.

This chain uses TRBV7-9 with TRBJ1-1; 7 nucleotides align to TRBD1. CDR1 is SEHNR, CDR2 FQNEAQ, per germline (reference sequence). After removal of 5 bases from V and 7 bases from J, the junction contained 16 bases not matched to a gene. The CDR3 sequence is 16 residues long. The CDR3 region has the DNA TGTGCCAGCAGCCGACAGGGTCTTCATACGGGGAATGAAGCTTTCTTT. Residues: CASSRQGLHTGNEAFF.

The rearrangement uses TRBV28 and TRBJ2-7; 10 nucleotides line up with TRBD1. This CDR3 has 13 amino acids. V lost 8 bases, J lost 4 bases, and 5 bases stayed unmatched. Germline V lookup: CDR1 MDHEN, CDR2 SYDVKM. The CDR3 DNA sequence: TGTGCCAGCGCGGGACAGGGGTCTTACGAGCAGTACTTC. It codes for CASAGQGSYEQYF.

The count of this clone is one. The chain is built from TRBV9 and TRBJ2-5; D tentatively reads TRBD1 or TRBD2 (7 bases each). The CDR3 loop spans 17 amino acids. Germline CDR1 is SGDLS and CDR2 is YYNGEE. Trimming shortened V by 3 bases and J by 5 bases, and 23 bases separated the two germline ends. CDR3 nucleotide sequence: TGTGCCAGCAGCGCCGAGGGGGCGGCTAGCGGCGGGGAGACCCAGTACTTC. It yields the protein CASSAEGAASGGETQYF.

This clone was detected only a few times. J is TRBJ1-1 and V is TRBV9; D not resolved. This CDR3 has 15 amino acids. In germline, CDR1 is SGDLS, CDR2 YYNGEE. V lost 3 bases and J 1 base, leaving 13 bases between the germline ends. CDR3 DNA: TGTGCCAGCAGCGCAACCCCTCAGAGGAACACTGAAGCTTTCTTT. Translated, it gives CASSATPQRNTEAFF. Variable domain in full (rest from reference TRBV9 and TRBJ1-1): DSGVTQTPKHLITATGQRVTLRCSPRSGDLSVYWYQQSLDQGLQFLIQYYNGEERAKGNILERFSAQQFPDLHSELNLSSLELGDSALYFCASSATPQRNTEAFFGQGTRLTVV.